This entry lists 20 T cell receptor beta chains sequenced from one sample in a study of molecular identifiers for immune sequencing clone quantification. TCRdb reprocessed the PCR reads with MiXCR, giving one entry per CDR3 protein. The profile shows 90,000 to 120,000 distinct CDR3 sequences, 36% of them singletons. The sample taken for sequencing was naive CD8+ T cells from blood, with Jurkat cell RNA spiked in. Subset described: FACS-sorted CD8+CD4-CCR7+CD45RA+ naive T cells. These receptor sequences come from a human donor in good health. Some libraries in this study had Jurkat cell RNA spiked in.

As concerns this clonotype: It may be a read error: a sequence one base away is much more abundant. This chain connects TRBV28 to TRBJ1-6, with TRBD1 identical over 7 bases. CDR1 and CDR2 (germline): MDHEN, SYDVKM. This CDR3 has 16 amino acids. As DNA, the CDR3 is TGTGCCAGCAGCCACAGACCATCACAGGGGAACTCACCCCACCACTTT. Protein: CASSHRPSQGNSPHHF.

Regarding this clonotype: The junction departs from the called germline gene at one end, perhaps through a read error. The chain is built from TRBV4-1 and TRBJ2-5; 8 bases are a match to TRBD1. The CDR3 extends over 15 amino acids. Per the germline V gene, CDR1 is MGHRA and CDR2 is YSYEKL. The CDR3 nucleotides read TGCGCCAGCAGTCACCCCGTCAGGGGGCAAGAGACCCAGAACTTC. This sequence encodes CASSHPVRGQETQNF.

This sequence joins TRBV6-2 or TRBV6-3 and TRBJ2-1; D gene unclear. Germline V gene sequence: CDR1 MNHEY, CDR2 SVGEGT. V dropped 7 bases and J dropped 3 bases, with 13 bases sitting between them. This CDR3 has 14 residues. In nucleotides, the CDR3 is TGTGCCAGCACCGATTCCGTCGTCTACAATGAGCAGTTCTTC. Translating it yields CASTDSVVYNEQFF.

This clonotype was recorded a few times. The chain recombines TRBV9 with TRBJ2-3; D is ambiguous. The CDR3 is 14 residues long. V lost 2 bases to trimming and J lost 1 base, with 8 bases between them. Germline V lookup: CDR1 SGDLS, CDR2 YYNGEE. CDR3 sequence: CASSVSSGTDTQYF. The DNA for the CDR3 is TGTGCCAGCAGCGTCTCGTCAGGCACAGATACGCAGTATTTT. The entire variable domain, with the rest obtained from reference TRBV9 and TRBJ2-3, is as follows: DSGVTQTPKHLITATGQRVTLRCSPRSGDLSVYWYQQSLDQGLQFLIQYYNGEERAKGNILERFSAQQFPDLHSELNLSSLELGDSALYFCASSVSSGTDTQYFGPGTRLTVL.

Worth noting for this clonotype: A much larger clone differs from this one at a single base, so this may be a read error. The rearrangement links TRBV4-3 to TRBJ2-1, with D hard to call. This CDR3 spans 12 amino acids. The germline V gene has CDR1 LGHNA and CDR2 YSLEER. The CDR3 loop reads CASSQDRARQSF. CDR3 DNA: TGCGCCAGCAGCCAAGATCGGGCGAGGCAGTCCTTC.

There are many counts of this clonotype. The rearrangement links TRBV7-9 to TRBJ2-2; possible D gene TRBD1, 5 bases. This CDR3 is 16 amino acids long. Germline V gene lookup returns CDR1 SEHNR and CDR2 FQNEAQ (reference sequence). The V end lost 3 bases, the J end lost 2 bases, and 13 bases lay between the germline ends. This CDR3 is CASSLLQVLNTGELFF. As DNA, the CDR3 is TGTGCCAGCAGCTTGTTACAGGTCCTTAACACCGGGGAGCTGTTTTTT.

This clonotype has just a few counts. The rearrangement links TRBV6-2 or TRBV6-3 to TRBJ1-6; no reliable D call. The CDR3 covers 13 residues. V dropped 7 bases and J dropped 10 bases, with 14 bases sitting between them. Per the germline V gene, CDR1 is MNHEY and CDR2 is SVGEGT. The CDR3 region is CASNDAFESPLHF. In DNA, the CDR3 is TGTGCCAGCAACGACGCCTTTGAATCACCCCTCCACTTT.

In the case of this clonotype: One junction end disagrees with the germline gene, perhaps due to a read error. This chain links TRBV6-5 with TRBJ1-4; a weak D match, TRBD1 (5 bases). In germline, CDR1 is MNHEY, CDR2 SVGAGI. CDR3 length: 15 residues. The CDR3 spells CASSPVMGDLEKLYF. The CDR3 DNA reads as TGTGCCAGCAGTCCGGTTATGGGGGACCTCGAAAAACTGTATTTT.

The rearrangement links TRBV6-5 to TRBJ2-7, with TRBD1 matching over 10 bases. V shed 2 bases, J shed 4 bases, and the junction held 2 bases outside the gene matches. CDR1 is MNHEY, CDR2 SVGAGI, per germline. The CDR3 consists of 14 residues. The CDR3 sequence is CASSYDRGLYEQYF. The CDR3 DNA follows: TGTGCCAGCAGTTACGACAGGGGGCTGTACGAGCAGTACTTC.

This clonotype occurred many times. The V gene is TRBV28, the J gene TRBJ2-5; D not resolved. V gave up 2 bases and J gave up 0 bases, with 7 bases separating them. The CDR3 consists of 14 residues. Per the germline V gene, CDR1 is MDHEN and CDR2 is SYDVKM. DNA of the CDR3: TGTGCCAGCAGTTTAGCTGGAGACCAAGAGACCCAGTACTTC. Translated, it gives CASSLAGDQETQYF.

This clonotype was found many times. This chain links TRBV29-1 with TRBJ2-1; no clear D. V dropped 3 bases and J dropped 5 bases, with 14 bases sitting between them. The length of the CDR3 is 14 residues. Germline lookup yields CDR1 SQVTM and CDR2 ANQGSEA. CDR3: CSVEMFGDHNEQFF. In nucleotides, the CDR3 is TGCAGCGTTGAGATGTTCGGAGACCACAATGAGCAGTTCTTC.

This clonotype has just a few counts. This rearrangement joins TRBV28 to TRBJ2-2; D ambiguous. The germline V and J ends were trimmed by 3 bases and 0 bases, with 23 bases remaining between them. CDR3 size: 20 residues. In germline, CDR1 is MDHEN, CDR2 SYDVKM. CDR3 bases: TGTGCCAGCAGTTTTTTTGGTTCTGAACTCCCTGACGCGAACACCGGGGAGCTGTTTTTT. Its protein is CASSFFGSELPDANTGELFF.

At least ten counts were recorded for this clonotype. The chain links TRBV29-1 to TRBJ2-3, with 12 bases identical to TRBD2. Unmatched junction bases numbered 3, after V lost 6 bases and J lost 14 bases. This CDR3 is built from 10 residues. Germline V CDR1 and CDR2: SQVTM, ANQGSEA. CDR3 amino acids: CSVGLAGLYF. In nucleotides, the CDR3 is TGCAGCGTAGGACTAGCGGGACTGTATTTT.

This clonotype has only a few counts. The chain recombines TRBV4-3 with TRBJ2-1; TRBD2 matches 9 bases. Germline V gene data show CDR1 as LGHNA and CDR2 as YSLEER. This CDR3 has 15 residues. Trimming removed 0 bases from V and 9 bases from J; junction bases left unmatched: 6. Written as DNA, the CDR3 is TGCGCCAGCAGCCAAGATGAGATAGCGGGAGTTGAGCAGTTCTTC. The encoded protein is CASSQDEIAGVEQFF.

Remarks on this clonotype: Germline is not matched at one junction end, which may reflect a read error. This chain links TRBV7-2 with TRBJ1-6; D might be TRBD1 (5 bases). The CDR3 runs 14 residues. CDR1 is SGHTA and CDR2 is FQGNSA in the germline V gene. CDR3 nucleotide sequence: TGTGCCAGCAGCTTAGCGGGGCTGACTTCAGCCCTCCACTTT. Translated, it gives CASSLAGLTSALHF. Full variable domain (outside the CDR3, taken from reference TRBV7-2 and TRBJ1-6): GAGVSQSPSNKVTEKGKDVELRCDPISGHTALYWYRQSLGQGLEFLIYFQGNSAPDKSGLPSDRFSAERTGGSVSTLTIQRTQQEDSAVYLCASSLAGLTSALHFGNGTRLTVT.

At least ten counts were recorded for this clonotype. An end of the junction does not agree with germline; a read error may underlie this. The chain employs TRBV4-3 and TRBJ1-1; TRBD1 matches 7 bases. CDR3 length equals 12 residues. Germline loops: CDR1 LGHNA, CDR2 YSLEER. As DNA, the CDR3 is TGCGCCAGCAGCCAAGATTCTGACAGGGTACTCTTT. Its translation: CASSQDSDRVLF.

The chain employs TRBV4-3 and TRBJ2-1; no clear D gene. The germline V and J ends were trimmed by 4 bases and 0 bases, with 10 bases remaining between them. Germline-derived CDR1 and CDR2 are LGHNA and YSLEER. The CDR3 sequence is 15 residues long. This CDR3 is CASSLGRSSYNEQFF. DNA of the CDR3: TGCGCCAGCAGCCTAGGCCGCAGCTCCTACAATGAGCAGTTCTTC.

The J gene is TRBJ2-1, the V gene TRBV4-1, with D possibly being TRBD1 or TRBD2 (5 bases each). CDR1 MGHRA and CDR2 YSYEKL come from the germline V gene. The CDR3 covers 16 residues. V dropped 1 base and J dropped 10 bases, with 20 bases sitting between them. The CDR3 loop reads CASSQVWTGPIGEQFF. CDR3 in DNA: TGCGCCAGCAGCCAAGTGTGGACGGGACCTATTGGGGAGCAGTTCTTC.

This clonotype was observed a few times. This chain links TRBV20-1 with TRBJ2-7; D may be TRBD1 or TRBD2 (6 bases each). V gave up 2 bases and J gave up 4 bases, with 12 bases separating them. This CDR3 contains 13 residues. Germline CDR1 and CDR2: DFQATT and SNEGSKA (reference sequence). Written as DNA, the CDR3 is TGCAGTGCTAGATCGGGGGCCAGGTACGAGCAGTACTTC. Translation gives CSARSGARYEQYF.

On this clonotype: A junction boundary mismatches the germline segment, possibly from a read error. The rearrangement joins TRBV19 to TRBJ2-1; TRBD2 aligns across 7 bases. The germline V gene encodes CDR1 LNHDA and CDR2 SQIVND (reference sequence). The CDR3 is 15 amino acids. The CDR3 coding sequence is TGTGCCAGTTGTATAGTACCCGGGACTACGGATGAGCAGTTCTTC. The encoded protein is CASCIVPGTTDEQFF.